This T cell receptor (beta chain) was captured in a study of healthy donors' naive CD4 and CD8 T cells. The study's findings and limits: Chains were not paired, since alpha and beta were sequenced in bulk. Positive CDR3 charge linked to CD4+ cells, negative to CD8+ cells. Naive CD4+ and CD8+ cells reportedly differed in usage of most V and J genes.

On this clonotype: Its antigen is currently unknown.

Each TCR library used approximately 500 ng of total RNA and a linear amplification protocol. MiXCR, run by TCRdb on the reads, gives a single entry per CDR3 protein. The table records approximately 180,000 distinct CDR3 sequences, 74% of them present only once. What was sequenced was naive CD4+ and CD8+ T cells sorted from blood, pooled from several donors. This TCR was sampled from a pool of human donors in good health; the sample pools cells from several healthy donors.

CDR3 sequence: CAISGGGDGQYF. The CDR3 DNA reads TGTGCCATCAGTGGTGGGGGTGACGGCCAGTACTTC. The rearrangement uses TRBV10-3 and TRBJ2-7; D tentatively reads TRBD1 or TRBD2 (5 bases each). The CDR3 totals 12 residues. Per germline, CDR1 ENHRY and CDR2 SYGVKD. Trimming cost V 4 bases and J 10 bases, with 14 bases left between them.